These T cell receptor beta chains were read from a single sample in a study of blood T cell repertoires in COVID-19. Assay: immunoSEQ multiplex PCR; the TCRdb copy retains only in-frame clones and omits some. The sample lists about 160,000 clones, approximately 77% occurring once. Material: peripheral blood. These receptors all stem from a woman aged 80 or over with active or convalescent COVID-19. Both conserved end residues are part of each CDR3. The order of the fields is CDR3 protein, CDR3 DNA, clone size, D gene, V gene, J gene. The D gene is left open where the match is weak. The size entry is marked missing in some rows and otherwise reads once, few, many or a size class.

CDR3: CASSARQSDEQFF
DNA: TGTGCCAGCTCTGCACGCCAGAGCGATGAGCAGTTCTTC
size: -
D: -
V: TRBV18
J: TRBJ2-1

CDR3: CASSPQTGGGTEAFF
DNA: TGTGCCAGCAGTCCCCAGACAGGGGGCGGCACTGAAGCTTTCTTT
size: -
D: TRBD1
V: TRBV6-6
J: TRBJ1-1

CDR3: CASRTGGRTNEQFF
DNA: TGTGCCAGCAGGACAGGGGGCAGGACTAATGAGCAGTTCTTC
size: -
D: TRBD1
V: TRBV2
J: TRBJ2-1

CDR3: CASSARMWGQDNEQFF
DNA: TGCGCCAGCAGCGCCCGAATGTGGGGCCAGGACAATGAGCAGTTCTTC
size: -
D: -
V: TRBV5-1
J: TRBJ2-1

CDR3: CASSEKGTEAFF
DNA: TGTGCCAGCAGTGAAAAGGGGACTGAAGCTTTCTTT
size: -
D: -
V: TRBV6-1
J: TRBJ1-1

CDR3: CASSLEHPSETQYF
DNA: TGCGCCAGCAGCTTGGAACACCCCTCAGAGACCCAGTACTTC
size: -
D: -
V: TRBV5-1
J: TRBJ2-5

CDR3: CASSVAEGGGQETQYF
DNA: TGTGCCAGCAGCGTAGCTGAGGGAGGGGGCCAAGAGACCCAGTACTTC
size: -
D: -
V: TRBV9
J: TRBJ2-5

CDR3: CASSANRGSHSYGYTF
DNA: TGTGCCAGCAGCGCAAATCGGGGAAGCCACTCCTATGGCTACACCTTC
size: -
D: -
V: TRBV5-8
J: TRBJ1-2

CDR3: CASSPGTSGKPYEQYF
DNA: TGCGCCAGCAGCCCCGGGACTAGCGGGAAGCCTTACGAGCAGTACTTC
size: -
D: TRBD2
V: TRBV5-1
J: TRBJ2-7

CDR3: CASSKGLAGDTDTQYF
DNA: TGTGCCAGCAGTAAGGGACTAGCGGGAGACACAGATACGCAGTATTTT
size: -
D: TRBD2
V: TRBV25-1
J: TRBJ2-3

CDR3: CASSPAGTSGNLVYEQYF
DNA: TGTGCCAGCAGCCCCGCCGGGACTAGCGGGAATTTAGTATACGAGCAGTACTTC
size: -
D: TRBD2
V: TRBV9
J: TRBJ2-7

CDR3: CSVDRGDSDTQYF
DNA: TGCAGCGTAGACAGGGGGGATTCAGATACGCAGTATTTT
size: once
D: TRBD1
V: TRBV29-1
J: TRBJ2-3

CDR3: CASSLLGQGVLADTQYF
DNA: TGTGCCAGCAGTTTACTGGGACAGGGGGTTCTCGCAGATACGCAGTATTTT
size: -
D: TRBD1
V: TRBV28
J: TRBJ2-3

CDR3: CASSQGLLGSGYSTDTQYF
DNA: TGCGCCAGCAGCCAAGGGTTACTGGGTAGCGGCTATAGCACAGATACGCAGTATTTT
size: -
D: -
V: TRBV4-1
J: TRBJ2-3

CDR3: CASSMTGRNTEAFF
DNA: TGTGCCAGTAGTATGACAGGGAGGAACACTGAAGCTTTCTTT
size: once
D: TRBD1
V: TRBV19
J: TRBJ1-1

CDR3: CASSARTGYNEQFF
DNA: TGCGCCAGCAGCGCCCGGACTGGGTACAATGAGCAGTTCTTC
size: -
D: -
V: TRBV5-1
J: TRBJ2-1

CDR3: CASSHPTGRTGNTIYF
DNA: TGTGCCAGCAGCCACCCGACAGGGCGAACTGGAAACACCATATATTTT
size: -
D: TRBD1
V: TRBV14
J: TRBJ1-3

CDR3: CASSIASVAGGTYEQYF
DNA: TGTGCCAGTAGTATCGCTAGCGTAGCGGGAGGAACCTACGAGCAGTACTTC
size: -
D: TRBD2
V: TRBV19
J: TRBJ2-7

CDR3: CASGAGGPGGDTQYF
DNA: TGTGCCAGCGGAGCGGGAGGGCCGGGTGGAGATACGCAGTATTTT
size: -
D: TRBD2
V: TRBV2
J: TRBJ2-3

CDR3: CASSRRRGTSGGLQETQYF
DNA: TGTGCCAGCAGCCGCAGGCGGGGGACTAGCGGGGGACTACAAGAGACCCAGTACTTC
size: -
D: TRBD2
V: TRBV11-2
J: TRBJ2-5

CDR3: CAISPTGGSDEQFF
DNA: TGTGCCATCAGTCCGACGGGGGGGAGCGATGAGCAGTTCTTC
size: many
D: TRBD2
V: TRBV10-3
J: TRBJ2-1

CDR3: CASSKALKRQDQQGQYF
DNA: TGTGCCAGCAGCAAAGCGCTAAAGAGACAGGACCAGCAAGGGCAGTACTTC
size: -
D: -
V: TRBV21-1
J: TRBJ2-7

CDR3: CASSPYEPTDTQYF
DNA: TGTGCCAGCTCACCCTACGAGCCCACAGATACGCAGTATTTT
size: -
D: -
V: TRBV18
J: TRBJ2-3

CDR3: CASSLDRVNEQYF
DNA: TGTGCCAGCTCACTCGACAGGGTTAACGAGCAGTACTTC
size: -
D: TRBD1
V: TRBV18
J: TRBJ2-7

CDR3: CASNRGDRYSEQFF
DNA: TGTGCCAGTAACAGGGGGGACAGGTACAGTGAGCAGTTCTTC
size: -
D: TRBD1
V: TRBV19
J: TRBJ2-1

CDR3: CASSPWAHQNTEAFF
DNA: TGTGCCAGCAGCCCGTGGGCTCATCAGAACACTGAAGCTTTCTTT
size: -
D: -
V: TRBV3-1/TRBV3-2
J: TRBJ1-1

CDR3: CASSRGQEETQYF
DNA: TGTGCCAGCAGCCGCGGACAGGAAGAGACCCAGTACTTC
size: -
D: TRBD1
V: TRBV7-3
J: TRBJ2-5

CDR3: CASSLMLSGANEKLFF
DNA: TGTGCCAGCAGTTTAATGCTGTCGGGGGCTAATGAAAAACTGTTTTTT
size: -
D: -
V: TRBV28
J: TRBJ1-4

CDR3: CASSSTGSSTDTQYF
DNA: TGTGCCAGCAGTTCCACCGGGTCTAGCACAGATACGCAGTATTTT
size: -
D: -
V: TRBV28
J: TRBJ2-3

CDR3: CASSQEPGLVSLEQYF
DNA: TGTGCCAGCAGCCAAGAACCGGGACTAGTTTCCCTCGAGCAGTACTTC
size: -
D: TRBD2
V: TRBV3-1/TRBV3-2
J: TRBJ2-7

CDR3: CASSFPGDYGYTF
DNA: TGTGCCAGCAGTTTTCCAGGGGACTATGGCTACACCTTC
size: -
D: -
V: TRBV6-6
J: TRBJ1-2

CDR3: CASRSKGNTIYF
DNA: TGTGCCAGCCGTTCTAAGGGAAACACCATATATTTT
size: -
D: -
V: TRBV28
J: TRBJ1-3

CDR3: CARNRVTEAFF
DNA: TGTGCCAGAAACCGGGTGACTGAAGCTTTCTTT
size: -
D: -
V: TRBV5-3
J: TRBJ1-1

CDR3: CASSPTGGRTGELFF
DNA: TGTGCCAGTAGCCCGACAGGGGGCCGCACCGGGGAGCTGTTTTTT
size: -
D: TRBD1
V: TRBV19
J: TRBJ2-2

CDR3: CASSKIAGGGGNEQFF
DNA: TGTGCCAGCAGCAAAATAGCGGGAGGGGGGGGCAATGAGCAGTTCTTC
size: -
D: TRBD2
V: TRBV5-4
J: TRBJ2-1

CDR3: CASSPLQANQPQHF
DNA: TGTGCCAGCTCACCATTACAGGCCAATCAGCCCCAGCATTTT
size: few
D: -
V: TRBV18
J: TRBJ1-5

CDR3: CAWSLTSRDYGYTF
DNA: TGTGCCTGGAGCCTAACGTCCAGGGACTATGGCTACACCTTC
size: -
D: -
V: TRBV30
J: TRBJ1-2

CDR3: CASSPWDRGGYEQYF
DNA: TGTGCCAGCAGCCCATGGGACAGGGGGGGATACGAGCAGTACTTC
size: -
D: TRBD1
V: TRBV9
J: TRBJ2-7